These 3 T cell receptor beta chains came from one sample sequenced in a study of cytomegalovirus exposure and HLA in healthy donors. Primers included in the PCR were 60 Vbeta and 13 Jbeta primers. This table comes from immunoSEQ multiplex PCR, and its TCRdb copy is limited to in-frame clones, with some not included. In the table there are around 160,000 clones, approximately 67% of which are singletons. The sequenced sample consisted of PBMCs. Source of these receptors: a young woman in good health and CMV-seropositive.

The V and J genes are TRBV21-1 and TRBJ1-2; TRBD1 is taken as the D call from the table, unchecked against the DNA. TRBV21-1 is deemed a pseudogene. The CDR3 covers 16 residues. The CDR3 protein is CASSKRTAAAVYGYTF. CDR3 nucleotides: TGTGCCAGCAGCAAACGAACAGCCGCAGCCGTCTATGGCTACACCTTC.

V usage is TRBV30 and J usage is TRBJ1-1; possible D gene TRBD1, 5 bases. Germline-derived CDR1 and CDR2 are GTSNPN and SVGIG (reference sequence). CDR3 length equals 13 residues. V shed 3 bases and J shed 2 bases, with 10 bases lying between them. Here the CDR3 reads CAWRQGYNTEAFF. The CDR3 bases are TGTGCCTGGAGGCAGGGCTATAACACTGAAGCTTTCTTT.

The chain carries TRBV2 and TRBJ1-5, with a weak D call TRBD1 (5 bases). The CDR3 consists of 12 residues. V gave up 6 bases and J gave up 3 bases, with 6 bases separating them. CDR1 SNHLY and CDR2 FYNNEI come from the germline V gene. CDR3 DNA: TGTGCCAGCAGAGGGGACAATCAGCCCCAGCATTTT. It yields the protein CASRGDNQPQHF.